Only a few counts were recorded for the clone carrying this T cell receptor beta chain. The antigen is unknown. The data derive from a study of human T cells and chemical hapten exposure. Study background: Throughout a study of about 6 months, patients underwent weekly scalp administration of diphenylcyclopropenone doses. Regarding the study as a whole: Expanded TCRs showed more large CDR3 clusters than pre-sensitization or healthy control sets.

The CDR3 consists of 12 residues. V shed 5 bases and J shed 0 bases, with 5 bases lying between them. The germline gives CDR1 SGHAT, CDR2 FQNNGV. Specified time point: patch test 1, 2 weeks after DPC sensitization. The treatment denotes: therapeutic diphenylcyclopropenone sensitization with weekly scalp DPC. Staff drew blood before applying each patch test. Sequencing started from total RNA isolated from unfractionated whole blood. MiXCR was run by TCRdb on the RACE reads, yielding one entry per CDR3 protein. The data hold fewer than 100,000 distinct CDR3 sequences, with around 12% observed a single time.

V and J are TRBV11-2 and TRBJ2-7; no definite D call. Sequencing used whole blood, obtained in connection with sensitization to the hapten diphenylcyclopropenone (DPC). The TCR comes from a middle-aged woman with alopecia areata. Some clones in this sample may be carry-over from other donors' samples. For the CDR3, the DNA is TGTGCCAGCAGCCCCGACTCCTACGAGCAGTACTTC. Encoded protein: CASSPDSYEQYF.